This is a list of T cell receptor beta chains from one sample in a study of blood T cells in healthy people across ages. MiXCR, run by TCRdb on the 5' RACE reads, gives a single entry per CDR3 protein. The table records 1.5 million to 1.8 million distinct CDR3 sequences, 35% to 45% of them present only once. Material: blood. The receptors here all came from a woman aged 18-29 years in good health. The CDR3 runs from the conserved cysteine through the conserved F or W. D genes are given only for firm matches. Expanded clones are given a class, and other clones once, few, many or no size at all.

J	V	size	D	DNA	CDR3
TRBJ2-3	TRBV6-6	.	.	TGTGCCAGCAGTACCCAGGGAGCGGGTAGCACAGATACGCAGTATTTT	CASSTQGAGSTDTQYF
TRBJ2-2	TRBV20-1	once	TRBD2	TGCAGTGCTTCAGCGGGACTAGCGGGGGGTAACACCGGGGAGCTGTTTTTT	CSASAGLAGGNTGELFF
TRBJ2-7	TRBV7-8	.	TRBD2	TGTGCCAGCAGCGCACTAGCGGTTAGCTCCTACGAGCAGTACTTC	CASSALAVSSYEQYF
TRBJ2-1	TRBV3-1	few	TRBD2	TGTGCCAGCAGCCAAGATTGGGGGGGGTCCCTAAATGAGCAGTTCTTC	CASSQDWGGSLNEQFF
TRBJ2-1	TRBV5-1	.	.	TGCGCCAGCAGCTTGAGCCCCAGGAATGAGCAGTTCTTC	CASSLSPRNEQFF
TRBJ2-3	TRBV7-9	.	.	TGTGCCAGCAGCAACCTAGCTCGGGGCACAGATACGCAGTATTTT	CASSNLARGTDTQYF
TRBJ2-5	TRBV7-2	.	.	TGTGCCAGCAGCTTCAAGGGGACAGAGACCCAGTACTTC	CASSFKGTETQYF
TRBJ1-5	TRBV20-1	.	TRBD1	TGCAGTGCTAGCGACAGGGTAGGGCAGCCCCAGCATTTT	CSASDRVGQPQHF
TRBJ2-3	TRBV20-1	few	TRBD1	TGCAGTGCTAGAGATCGTAGGGGGCAGGATACGCAGTATTTT	CSARDRRGQDTQYF
TRBJ1-6	TRBV6-2/TRBV6-3	.	.	TGTGCCAGCAGCCTGGGGATCTTGAACGTCTCACCCCTCCACTTT	CASSLGILNVSPLHF
TRBJ1-6	TRBV7-9	few	.	TGTGCCAGCAGCTTAGTTTTGGGATCACCCCTCCACTTT	CASSLVLGSPLHF
TRBJ1-6	TRBV5-1	.	TRBD1	TGCGCCAGCAGCTTGGGAGGGGGCAGCCCACCCCCCCACTTT	CASSLGGGSPPPHF
TRBJ1-5	TRBV12-1	.	.	TGTGCCAGCAGCTTTGCAAGGGACGGCAATCAGCCCCAGCATTTT	CASSFARDGNQPQHF
TRBJ2-1	TRBV21-1	.	.	TGTGCCAGCAGCAAAGAGCAGACGGGGGACACAAGTTACAATGAGCAGTTCTTC	CASSKEQTGDTSYNEQFF
TRBJ1-1	TRBV12-3/TRBV12-4	.	.	TGTGCCAGCAATCCCGGGGGCATCACTGAAGCTTTCTTT	CASNPGGITEAFF
TRBJ2-7	TRBV7-6	few	TRBD2	TGTGCCAGCAGCTTAGAGACTAGCGGGAGTAATGAGCAGTACTTC	CASSLETSGSNEQYF
TRBJ2-1	TRBV20-1	.	.	TGCAGTGCTAGTCTCGGGAGTATCGCCTACAATGAGCAGTTCTTC	CSASLGSIAYNEQFF
TRBJ2-1	TRBV21-1	.	.	TGTGCCAGCAGCACCGGACTAGCGGACTACAATGAGCAGTTCTTC	CASSTGLADYNEQFF
TRBJ2-1	TRBV15	.	TRBD2	TGTGCCACCAGCAGACTAGCGGGATATGATTACAATGAGCAGTTCTTC	CATSRLAGYDYNEQFF
TRBJ2-1	TRBV4-1	.	.	TGCGCCAGCAGCCAAGACAGGGGTTATGAGCAGTTCTTC	CASSQDRGYEQFF
TRBJ2-3	TRBV2	.	TRBD2	TGTGCCAGCAGTGAATATGCGGGAGGAGCAATAATTAGCACAGATACGCAGTATTTT	CASSEYAGGAIISTDTQYF
TRBJ2-7	TRBV3-1	.	.	TGTGCCAGCAGCCATTGGGAGGCCTACGAGCAGTACTTC	CASSHWEAYEQYF
TRBJ2-7	TRBV18	.	TRBD2	TGTGCCAGCTCACCTTCTAGCGGGTATTTCAACGAGCAGTACTTC	CASSPSSGYFNEQYF
TRBJ1-2	TRBV10-3	many	TRBD1	TGTGCCATCACCGGGACAGGGAACTATGGCTACACCTTC	CAITGTGNYGYTF
TRBJ2-1	TRBV7-2	.	.	TGTGCCAGCAGCCCCGACTGGGATGAGCAGTTCTTC	CASSPDWDEQFF
TRBJ2-3	TRBV20-1	.	TRBD2	TGCAGTGCGAGAGCTAGCGGGAGGGCGGGAGATACGCAGTATTTT	CSARASGRAGDTQYF
TRBJ1-4	TRBV5-5	few	.	TGTGCCAGCAGCACCTCCCTCGGCTTGGGCGAAAAACTGTTTTTT	CASSTSLGLGEKLFF
TRBJ2-3	TRBV7-2	.	TRBD1	TGTGCCAGCAGCTTAGGGGGGACAGTTCCTAGCACAGATACGCAGTATTTT	CASSLGGTVPSTDTQYF
TRBJ2-2	TRBV12-3/TRBV12-4	.	.	TGTGCCAGCATTACCCGGGGGAGAAACACCGGGGAGCTGTTTTTT	CASITRGRNTGELFF
TRBJ2-1	TRBV2	.	.	TGTGCCAGCAAGCAGGGGTACAATGAGCAGTTCTTC	CASKQGYNEQFF
TRBJ1-2	TRBV7-2	.	.	TGTGCCAGCAGCCAAAACAGGGCTCGTTCGATTAGCACCTTC	CASSQNRARSISTF
TRBJ2-3	TRBV7-9	.	TRBD2	TGTGCCAGCAGCCCAGGGACTAGGGAATTCACAGATACGCAGTATTTT	CASSPGTREFTDTQYF
TRBJ2-1	TRBV27	few	.	TGTGCCAGCACTCTGGGGGGACTGTACAATGAGCAGTTCTTC	CASTLGGLYNEQFF
TRBJ2-4	TRBV11-2	.	.	TGTGCCAGCAGCTTTACCCCAATAGCCAAAAACATTCAGTACTTC	CASSFTPIAKNIQYF
TRBJ2-7	TRBV7-2	.	.	TGTGCCAGCAGCTTGTTTAAGGACGAGCAGTACTTC	CASSLFKDEQYF
TRBJ2-7	TRBV28	.	.	TGTGCCAGCAGTTTAAAGGCTAGCGAAGGGGACGAGCAGTACTTC	CASSLKASEGDEQYF
TRBJ2-7	TRBV7-9	few	.	TGTGCCAGCAGCTTAGGCCAGCTGGGCAGCAACGAGCAGTACTTC	CASSLGQLGSNEQYF
TRBJ2-1	TRBV6-2/TRBV6-3	few	.	TGTGCCAGCAGTTCAATACAGGGCTCCTACAATGAGCAGTTCTTC	CASSSIQGSYNEQFF
TRBJ2-3	TRBV5-1	once	TRBD2	TGCGCCAGCAGTCCCAGCGGGGGGGTCCGTACGCAGTATTTT	CASSPSGGVRTQYF
TRBJ2-3	TRBV15	few	TRBD2	TGTGCCACCACCAACATGGGGGATCTAGCGGGTAGCACAGATACGCAGTATTTT	CATTNMGDLAGSTDTQYF
TRBJ2-5	TRBV5-1	.	.	TGCGCCAGCAGCTGGACCGGGACTTTAGAGACCCAGTACTTC	CASSWTGTLETQYF
TRBJ2-7	TRBV15	.	TRBD1	TGTGCCACCAGCAAAGACAGGGGCTTTTACTACGAGCAGTACTTC	CATSKDRGFYYEQYF
TRBJ1-5	TRBV6-5	.	.	TGTGCCAGCAGTTACTCCCGTTGGTTCGTAGGTAGCAATCAGCCCCAGCATTTT	CASSYSRWFVGSNQPQHF
TRBJ1-6	TRBV5-6	few	.	TGTGCCAGCAGCTTGGGGGTCCATACAGGGAATTCACCCCTCCACTTT	CASSLGVHTGNSPLHF
TRBJ2-2	TRBV7-2	few	.	TGTGCCAGCAGCTTATTTCTAGGACGGGGCGGGGAGCTGTTTTTT	CASSLFLGRGGELFF
TRBJ1-1	TRBV7-6	.	TRBD1	TGTGCCAGCAGCCCCGGACAGGAGGGGAACACTGAAGCTTTCTTT	CASSPGQEGNTEAFF
TRBJ2-1	TRBV21-1	.	.	TGTGCCAGCAGCAAAAAGTCACAGGGGAATGAGCAGTTCTTC	CASSKKSQGNEQFF
TRBJ2-1	TRBV4-3	.	.	TGCGCCAGCAGCCAAGATGTATTAGGTCGGGCGTACAATGAGCAGTTCTTC	CASSQDVLGRAYNEQFF